The 26 T cell receptor beta chains in this list originate from one sample, sequenced in a study of radiation and T cells in renal cell carcinoma. Specified treatment: treatment-naive control, cytoreductive nephrectomy. Profiled with immunoSEQ multiplex PCR; TCRdb holds only in-frame clones, not every one. Of fewer than 15,000 clones listed, around 65% are singletons. Sequences were derived from tumor tissue, sampled from a patient whose treatment was nephrectomy without radiotherapy. These TCRs come from a woman aged 80 or older with renal cell carcinoma.

This clone was detected a few times. V and J are TRBV5-1 and TRBJ1-1; the D gene is possibly TRBD1 (6 bases). The V and J ends lost 5 bases and 1 base respectively, with 9 bases between them. This CDR3 comprises 13 residues. CDR1 and CDR2 (germline): SGHRS, YFSETQ. The CDR3, as DNA: TGCGCCAGCAGAGGGACATCGAACACTGAAGCTTTCTTT. It translates to CASRGTSNTEAFF.

The V call is TRBV14, the J call TRBJ1-2, with D unresolved. The V end lost 1 base, the J end lost 8 bases, and 11 bases lay between the germline ends. CDR3 length equals 13 residues. CDR1 is SGHDN, CDR2 FVKESK, per germline. Here the CDR3 reads CASSQADRLGYTF. The CDR3 DNA is TGTGCCAGCAGCCAAGCGGACCGTCTCGGCTACACCTTC.

This clone was seen only a few times. The V gene is TRBV5-5, the J gene TRBJ1-5; D uncertain. Trimming shortened V by 5 bases and J by 4 bases, and 13 bases separated the two germline ends. There are 14 residues in the CDR3. CDR1 and CDR2 from the germline V gene are SGHKS and YYEKEE (reference sequence). As DNA, the CDR3 is TGTGCCAGCAGACCGACACTAGATAATCAGCCCCAGCATTTT. Translation: CASRPTLDNQPQHF.

This clone occurred a few times. The J gene is TRBJ1-1, the V gene TRBV10-1, with a possible D match to TRBD1 (5 bases). In germline, CDR1 is WNHNN, CDR2 SYGVQD (reference sequence). V was cut by 6 bases and J by 2 bases, with 13 bases left in between. This CDR3 is built from 14 residues. This CDR3 is CASSPGSPNTEAFF. CDR3 DNA: TGCGCCAGCAGCCCAGGGTCGCCTAACACTGAAGCTTTCTTT.

The V call is TRBV7-8, the J call TRBJ2-7; 11 nucleotides line up with TRBD2. The CDR3 loop spans 16 amino acids. Germline loops: CDR1 SGHVS, CDR2 FQNEAQ. V shed 5 bases and J 2 bases; nucleotides not matched to a gene: 8. CDR3 amino acids: CASSPFRLAGPYEQYF. The CDR3, as DNA: TGTGCCAGCAGCCCTTTCCGACTAGCGGGACCCTACGAGCAGTACTTC.

The chain joins TRBV6-1 to TRBJ2-5, with D uncertain. The CDR3 is 13 residues long. The V gene's germline CDR1 is MNHNS and CDR2 SASEGT. V was trimmed by 6 bases and J by 4 bases, leaving 12 bases between them. CDR3 bases: TGTGCCAGCAGCCAAAGTCTCTCAGAGACCCAGTACTTC. This codes for CASSQSLSETQYF.

This rearrangement joins TRBV28 to TRBJ1-2; perhaps TRBD1 as D (6 bases). The germline V gene has CDR1 MDHEN and CDR2 SYDVKM. CDR3 length equals 15 residues. Deletions cut 1 base from V and 2 bases from J, with 11 bases between. CDR3: CASSLLRTVNYGYTF. CDR3 in DNA: TGTGCCAGCAGTTTATTAAGGACAGTAAACTATGGCTACACCTTC.

This clone rates as large. This chain uses TRBV28 with TRBJ1-2, with D possibly TRBD1 on 5 matching bases. Germline V gene sequence: CDR1 MDHEN, CDR2 SYDVKM. Deletions cut 0 bases from V and 4 bases from J, with 9 bases between. This CDR3 is 14 amino acids long. For the CDR3, the DNA is TGTGCCAGCAGTTTATGGATGGGGGGCTATGGCTACACCTTC. It translates to CASSLWMGGYGYTF.

The CDR3 region is CASSQGWHEQFF. CDR3 DNA sequence: TGTGCCAGCAGCCAAGGGTGGCATGAGCAGTTCTTC. The J gene is TRBJ2-1, the V gene TRBV6-5; D gene uncertain. There are 12 residues in the CDR3. In germline, CDR1 is MNHEY, CDR2 SVGAGI. Trimming cost V 6 bases and J 8 bases, with 11 bases left between them.

J is TRBJ1-4 and V is TRBV5-5, with 7 bases lining up with TRBD1. The CDR3 has 16 amino acids. Germline assignment: CDR1 SGHKS and CDR2 YYEKEE (reference sequence). The junction had 11 bases not matched to a gene; V was cut back by 3 bases and J by 6 bases. The CDR3 reads CASSWRAGGRDEKLFF. The CDR3 DNA is TGTGCCAGCAGCTGGCGGGCAGGGGGGCGCGATGAAAAACTGTTTTTT. The full variable domain, rest sourced from reference TRBV5-5 and TRBJ1-4, is DAGVTQSPTHLIKTRGQQVTLRCSPISGHKSVSWYQQVLGQGPQFIFQYYEKEERGRGNFPDRFSARQFPNYSSELNVNALLLGDSALYLCASSWRAGGRDEKLFFGSGTQLSVL.

This chain connects TRBV9 to TRBJ1-5; 7 nucleotides agree with TRBD1. V was clipped by 2 bases and J by 3 bases; unmatched bases: 2. There are 14 residues in the CDR3. Germline V gene data show CDR1 as SGDLS and CDR2 as YYNGEE. In DNA, the CDR3 is TGTGCCAGCAGCGTTGGGACAGACAATCAGCCCCAGCATTTT. Amino acid sequence: CASSVGTDNQPQHF.

J is TRBJ2-7 and V is TRBV6-6; TRBD1 matches at 10 bases. V shed 6 bases, J shed 2 bases, and the junction held 7 bases outside the gene matches. From germline, CDR1 is MNHNY and CDR2 SVGAGI (reference sequence). This CDR3 comprises 15 residues. The CDR3 DNA is TGTGCCAGCAGCCTGGGGGACAGGGGAGCCTACGAGCAGTACGTC. Translation: CASSLGDRGAYEQYV.

This chain links TRBV7-2 with TRBJ2-2; D unresolved. Germline lookup yields CDR1 SGHTA and CDR2 FQGNSA. V lost 3 bases to trimming and J lost 2 bases, with 10 bases between them. The length of the CDR3 is 15 residues. CDR3 in amino acids: CASSFTYGNTGELFF. The CDR3 DNA is TGTGCCAGCAGCTTTACGTACGGAAACACCGGGGAGCTGTTTTTT.

The rearrangement joins TRBV11-2 to TRBJ2-1; possible D gene TRBD2, 5 bases. CDR3 length: 15 amino acids. V was trimmed by 0 bases and J by 4 bases, leaving 10 bases between them. Germline-derived CDR1 and CDR2 are SGHAT and FQNNGV. CDR3 region: CASSLDLAGYNEQFF. In nucleotides, the CDR3 is TGTGCCAGCAGCTTAGACCTAGCCGGTTACAATGAGCAGTTCTTC.

The chain carries TRBV13 and TRBJ2-7; 10 positions match TRBD1. Germline values: CDR1 PRHDT, CDR2 FYEKMQ (reference sequence). Germline trimming cut 5 bases from V and 2 bases from J; bases unmatched to any gene: 12. The CDR3 is made up of 17 amino acids. For the CDR3, the DNA is TGTGCCAGCAGCCCAATAAAGGGCGGGACAGGGGCCTACGAGCAGTACTTC. It specifies CASSPIKGGTGAYEQYF. Drawing the rest from reference TRBV13 and TRBJ2-7, the complete variable domain is AAGVIQSPRHLIKEKRETATLKCYPIPRHDTVYWYQQGPGQDPQFLISFYEKMQSDKGSIPDRFSAQQFSDYHSELNMSSLELGDSALYFCASSPIKGGTGAYEQYFGPGTRLTVT.

The chain uses TRBV6-7 and TRBJ1-5, with no clear D. TRBV6-7 is an ORF, and what it does is uncertain. This CDR3 spans 16 amino acids. The V end lost 0 bases, the J end lost 8 bases, and 17 bases lay between the germline ends. The CDR3 loop is CASSYSMGRLDKPQHF. CDR3 bases: TGTGCCAGCAGTTACTCGATGGGTCGGCTTGACAAGCCCCAGCATTTT.

A single count supports this clone. This chain joins TRBV18 and TRBJ1-2; D is unresolved. Germline values: CDR1 KGHSH, CDR2 LQKENI. Trimming took 3 bases from V and 4 from J, leaving 6 bases between them. The CDR3 spans 12 residues. This CDR3 is CASSPDGYGYTF. The CDR3 DNA reads as TGTGCCAGCTCACCGGACGGCTATGGCTACACCTTC.

The chain's CDR3 is CASSEWGKYQETQYF. The CDR3 DNA reads as TGTGCCAGCAGTGAATGGGGCAAATATCAAGAGACCCAGTACTTC. The chain recombines TRBV25-1 with TRBJ2-5; a possible D gene is TRBD1 (5 bases). The V end was cut by 1 base, the J end by 2 bases, with 11 bases between. Germline V lookup: CDR1 MGHDK, CDR2 SYGVNS. The CDR3 loop spans 15 amino acids. The whole variable domain, remainder taken from reference TRBV25-1 and TRBJ2-5, is EADIYQTPRYLVIGTGKKITLECSQTMGHDKMYWYQQDPGMELHLIHYSYGVNSTEKGDLSSESTVSRIRTEHFPLTLESARPSHTSQYLCASSEWGKYQETQYFGPGTRLLVL.

The chain uses TRBV5-1 and TRBJ2-3, with D perhaps matching TRBD2 (7 bases). V was cut by 1 base and J by 2 bases, with 14 bases left in between. CDR1 and CDR2 from the germline V gene are SGHRS and YFSETQ. The CDR3 loop spans 16 amino acids. The CDR3 coding sequence is TGCGCCAGCAGCTTGAACCGGGGGGCCTACACAGATACGCAGTATTTT. Protein product: CASSLNRGAYTDTQYF.

The rearrangement links TRBV29-1 to TRBJ1-5; possibly TRBD1 for D (5 bases). V was pared by 4 bases and J by 4 bases, with 8 bases between. This CDR3 has 12 residues. Germline V gene lookup returns CDR1 SQVTM and CDR2 ANQGSEA. For the CDR3, the DNA is TGCAGCGTTGGACAGCCTAATCAGCCCCAGCATTTT. As protein: CSVGQPNQPQHF.

CDR3 DNA: TGTGCCATCAGTGGGAGCGGCAGATTAACAGATACGCAGTATTTT. It yields the protein CAISGSGRLTDTQYF. The chain links TRBV10-3 to TRBJ2-3; the D gene is possibly TRBD2 (5 bases). Trimming removed 4 bases from V and 3 bases from J, with 14 bases in between. The CDR3 has 15 residues. Germline CDR1 is ENHRY and CDR2 is SYGVKD.

The chain uses TRBV5-1 and TRBJ2-5; 8 bases fit TRBD1. The CDR3 covers 15 residues. Germline V CDR1 and CDR2: SGHRS, YFSETQ. The ends lost 0 bases at V and 0 bases at J; junction bases unmatched: 1. CDR3 DNA sequence: TGCGCCAGCAGCTTGGGACAGGGGTACCAAGAGACCCAGTACTTC. Amino acids: CASSLGQGYQETQYF.

This clone has just a few counts. The V gene is TRBV4-2, the J gene TRBJ1-5; D gene unclear. This CDR3 spans 15 amino acids. V was clipped by 0 bases and J by 4 bases, with 10 bases between them. Germline lookup yields CDR1 LGHNA and CDR2 YNFKEQ. DNA of the CDR3: TGTGCCAGCAGCCAAGATTCCTGGGGTAATCAGCCCCAGCATTTT. Translated, it gives CASSQDSWGNQPQHF.

The chain uses TRBV7-3 and TRBJ2-2, with D perhaps TRBD2 (5 bases). The germline V gene has CDR1 SGHTA and CDR2 FQGTGA. This CDR3 has 15 amino acids. Trimming took off 5 bases at V and 3 bases at J, with 13 bases between the two ends. CDR3 in DNA: TGTGCCAGCAGCCCCGGAAGGGAGTACACCGGGGAGCTGTTTTTT. Amino acid sequence: CASSPGREYTGELFF.

This clone was seen more than once but under ten times. This rearrangement joins TRBV7-4 to TRBJ2-7; a possible D gene is TRBD1 (6 bases). The CDR3 spans 13 residues. Looked up from germline, CDR1 is SGHVT and CDR2 is SQSDAQ. Trimming pared 4 bases from V and 5 bases from J, leaving 12 bases between. The CDR3 bases are TGTGCCAGCAGCTCCAGACAGGAGCACGAGCAGTACGTC. It is translated as CASSSRQEHEQYV.

By proportion, this clone is medium-sized (0.01 to 0.1%). The rearrangement joins TRBV29-1 to TRBJ2-7, with 7 bases aligning to TRBD1. The CDR3 runs 14 residues. Unmatched junction bases numbered 9, after V lost 1 base and J lost 6 bases. Germline CDR1 reads SQVTM; CDR2 reads ANQGSEA. The DNA for the CDR3 is TGCAGCGTTGAAGTGGTGAGACAGGGCGGCGAGCAGTACTTC. Protein sequence: CSVEVVRQGGEQYF.